The clone carrying this TCR beta chain was observed many times. MiXCR, applied by TCRdb to the 5' RACE reads, yields one record per CDR3 protein. This table holds a few hundred thousand distinct CDR3 sequences, around 7.3% found once. The CDR3 loop spans 14 amino acids. Trimming took off 3 bases at V and 5 bases at J, with 12 bases between the two ends. CDR1 is SNHLY, CDR2 FYNNEI, per germline. These data belong to a study of T cells after yellow fever vaccination. This clonotype was obtained from a man between 18 and 35 years old who received the YFV17D yellow fever vaccine. The specimen was PBMCs, collected approximately 40 days after the first yellow fever vaccination. The V call is TRBV2, the J call TRBJ2-3; possible D gene TRBD2, 5 bases. DNA of the CDR3: TGTGCCAGCAGTGAGGTTACAGAGGGAGATACGCAGTATTTT. This sequence encodes CASSEVTEGDTQYF.